The T cell receptor beta chain described here comes from a study of OX40 agonist ivuxolimab in advanced cancers. Study-wide results and limits: On average, CD8+ T cells showed a greater number of expanded clones than CD4+.

As regards this clone: Its antigen is currently unknown.

Clones were sequenced by immunoSEQ multiplex PCR, and TCRdb holds only the in-frame ones, with some missing. Among under 30,000 clones, less than 95% were seen once, and the ten largest hold 24%. Patients who had autoimmune disease history or got systemic immunosuppression were left out. Peripheral blood came from all dose cohorts at three timepoints. Sequenced here: CD4+ or CD8+ T cells sorted from blood, sampled in a trial of the OX40 agonist ivuxolimab. The receptor comes from an adult with an advanced solid tumor such as melanoma, head and neck, liver or kidney cancer.

CDR3 nucleotides: TGCGCCAGCAGCCAAGTCCGTGACTCCTACAATGAGCAGTTCTTC. It translates to CASSQVRDSYNEQFF. The chain links TRBV4-1 to TRBJ2-1; D is ambiguous. V shed 1 base and J shed 0 bases, with 7 bases lying between them. This CDR3 region has 15 residues. Germline loops: CDR1 MGHRA, CDR2 YSYEKL.